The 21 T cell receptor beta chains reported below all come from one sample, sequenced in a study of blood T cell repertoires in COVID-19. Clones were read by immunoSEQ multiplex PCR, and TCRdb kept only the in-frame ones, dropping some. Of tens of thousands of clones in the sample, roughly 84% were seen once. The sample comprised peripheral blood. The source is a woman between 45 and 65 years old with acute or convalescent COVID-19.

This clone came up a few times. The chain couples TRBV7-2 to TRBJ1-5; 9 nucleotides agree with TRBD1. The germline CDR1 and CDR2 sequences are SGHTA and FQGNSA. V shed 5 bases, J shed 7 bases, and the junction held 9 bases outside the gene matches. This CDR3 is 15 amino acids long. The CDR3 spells CASSPGQGSRQPQHF. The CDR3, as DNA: TGTGCCAGCAGCCCCGGACAGGGGAGTAGGCAGCCCCAGCATTTT.

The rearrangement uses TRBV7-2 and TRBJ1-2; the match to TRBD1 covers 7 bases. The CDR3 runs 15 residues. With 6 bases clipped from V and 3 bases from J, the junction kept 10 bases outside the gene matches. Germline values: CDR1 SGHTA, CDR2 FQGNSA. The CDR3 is CASSSNRGGDYGYTF. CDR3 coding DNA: TGTGCCAGCAGTTCCAACAGGGGAGGAGACTATGGCTACACCTTC.

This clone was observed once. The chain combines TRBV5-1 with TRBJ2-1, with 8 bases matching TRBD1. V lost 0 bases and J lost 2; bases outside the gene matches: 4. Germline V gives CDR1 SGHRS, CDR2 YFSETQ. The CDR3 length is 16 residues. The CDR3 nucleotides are TGCGCCAGCAGCTTGGCTGGACAGGGCCCCTACAATGAGCAGTTCTTC. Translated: CASSLAGQGPYNEQFF.

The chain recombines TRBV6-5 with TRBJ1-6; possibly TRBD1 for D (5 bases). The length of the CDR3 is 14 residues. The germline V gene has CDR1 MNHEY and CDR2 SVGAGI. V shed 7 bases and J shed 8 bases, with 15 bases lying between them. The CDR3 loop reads CASTQGPGYSPLHF. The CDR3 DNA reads TGTGCCAGCACCCAGGGCCCAGGGTATTCACCCCTCCACTTT.

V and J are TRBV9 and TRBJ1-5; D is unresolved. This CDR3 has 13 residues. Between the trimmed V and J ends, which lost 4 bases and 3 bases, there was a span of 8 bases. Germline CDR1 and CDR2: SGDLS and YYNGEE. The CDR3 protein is CASSNTPNQPQHF. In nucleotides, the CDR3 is TGTGCCAGCAGCAACACACCCAATCAGCCCCAGCATTTT.

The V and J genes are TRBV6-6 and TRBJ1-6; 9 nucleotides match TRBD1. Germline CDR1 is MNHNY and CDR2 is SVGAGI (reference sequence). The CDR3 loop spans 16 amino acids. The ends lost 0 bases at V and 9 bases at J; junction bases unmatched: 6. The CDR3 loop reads CASSYSTGGASSPLHF. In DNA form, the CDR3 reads TGTGCCAGCAGTTACTCTACAGGGGGCGCGAGTTCACCCCTCCACTTT.

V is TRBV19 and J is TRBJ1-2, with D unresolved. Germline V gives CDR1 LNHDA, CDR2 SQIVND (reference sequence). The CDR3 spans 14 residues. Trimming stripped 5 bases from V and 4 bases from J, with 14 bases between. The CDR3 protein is CASSPQSTIYGYTF. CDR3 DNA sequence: TGTGCCAGTAGTCCCCAATCTACTATCTATGGCTACACCTTC.

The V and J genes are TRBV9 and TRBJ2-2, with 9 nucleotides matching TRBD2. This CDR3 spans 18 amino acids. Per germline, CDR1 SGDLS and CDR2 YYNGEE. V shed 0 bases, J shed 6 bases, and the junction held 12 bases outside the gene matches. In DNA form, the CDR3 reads TGTGCCAGCAGCGTAGTGCCCGGCGGGAGGGCCGGGGCCGGGGAGCTGTTTTTT. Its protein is CASSVVPGGRAGAGELFF.

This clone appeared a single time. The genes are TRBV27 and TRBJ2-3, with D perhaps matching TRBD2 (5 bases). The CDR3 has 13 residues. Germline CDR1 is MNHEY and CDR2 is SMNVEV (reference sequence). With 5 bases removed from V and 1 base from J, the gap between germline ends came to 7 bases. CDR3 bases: TGTGCCAGCAGTCGGGGTGGCACAGATACGCAGTATTTT. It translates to CASSRGGTDTQYF.

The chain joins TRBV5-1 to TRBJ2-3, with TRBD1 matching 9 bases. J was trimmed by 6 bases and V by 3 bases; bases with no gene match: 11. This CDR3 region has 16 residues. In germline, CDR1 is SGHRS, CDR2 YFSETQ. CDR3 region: CASSSLLQGARDTQYF. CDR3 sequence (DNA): TGCGCCAGCAGCTCGCTATTACAGGGGGCACGGGATACGCAGTATTTT.

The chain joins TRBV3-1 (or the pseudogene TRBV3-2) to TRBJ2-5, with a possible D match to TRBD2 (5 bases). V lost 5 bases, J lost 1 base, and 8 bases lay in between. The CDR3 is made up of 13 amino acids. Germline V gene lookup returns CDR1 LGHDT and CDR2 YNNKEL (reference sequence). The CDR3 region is CASSSGIQETQYF. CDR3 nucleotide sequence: TGTGCCAGCAGCTCCGGGATCCAAGAGACCCAGTACTTC.

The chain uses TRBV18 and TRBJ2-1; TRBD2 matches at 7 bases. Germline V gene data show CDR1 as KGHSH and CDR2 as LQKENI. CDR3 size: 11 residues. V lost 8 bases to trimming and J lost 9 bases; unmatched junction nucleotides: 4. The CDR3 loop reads CASRDYGEQFF. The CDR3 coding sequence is TGTGCCAGCCGGGACTACGGTGAGCAGTTCTTC. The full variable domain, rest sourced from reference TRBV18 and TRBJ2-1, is NAGVMQNPRHLVRRRGQEARLRCSPMKGHSHVYWYRQLPEEGLKFMVYLQKENIIDESGMPKERFSAEFPKEGPSILRIQQVVRGDSAAYFCASRDYGEQFFGPGTRLTVL.

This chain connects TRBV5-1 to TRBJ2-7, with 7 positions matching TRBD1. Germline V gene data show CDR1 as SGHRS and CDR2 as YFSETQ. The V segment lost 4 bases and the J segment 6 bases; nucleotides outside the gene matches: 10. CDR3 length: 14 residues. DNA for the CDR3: TGCGCCAGCAGCCCGGACAGGAAGGCTACCGAGCAGTACTTC. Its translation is CASSPDRKATEQYF.

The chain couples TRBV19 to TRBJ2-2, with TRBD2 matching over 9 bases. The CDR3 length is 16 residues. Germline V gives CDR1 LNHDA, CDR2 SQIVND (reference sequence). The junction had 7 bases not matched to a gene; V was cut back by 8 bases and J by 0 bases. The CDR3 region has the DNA TGTGCCAGTGGACATAGCGGGAGATCGAACACCGGGGAGCTGTTTTTT. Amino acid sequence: CASGHSGRSNTGELFF.

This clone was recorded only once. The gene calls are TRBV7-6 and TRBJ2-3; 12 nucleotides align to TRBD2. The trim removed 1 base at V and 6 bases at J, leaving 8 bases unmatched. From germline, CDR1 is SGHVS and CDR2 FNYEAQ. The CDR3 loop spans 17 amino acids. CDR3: CASSLGSTSGRPDTQYF. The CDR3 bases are TGTGCCAGCAGCTTAGGGTCGACTAGCGGGAGACCCGATACGCAGTATTTT.

This CDR3 reads CASSPNNEKLFF. In nucleotides, the CDR3 is TGTGCCAGTAGTCCTAATAATGAAAAACTGTTTTTT. The chain has TRBV19 and TRBJ1-4, with unresolved D. V lost 5 bases, J lost 4 bases, and 5 bases lay in between. There are 12 residues in the CDR3. Germline V lookup: CDR1 LNHDA, CDR2 SQIVND (reference sequence). Complete variable domain (other parts from reference TRBV19 and TRBJ1-4): DGGITQSPKYLFRKEGQNVTLSCEQNLNHDAMYWYRQDPGQGLRLIYYSQIVNDFQKGDIAEGYSVSREKKESFPLTVTSAQKNPTAFYLCASSPNNEKLFFGSGTQLSVL.

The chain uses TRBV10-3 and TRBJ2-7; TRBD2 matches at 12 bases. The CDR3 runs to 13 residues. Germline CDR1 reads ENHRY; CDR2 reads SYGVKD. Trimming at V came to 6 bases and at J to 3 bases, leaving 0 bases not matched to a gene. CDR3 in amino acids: CAIRLAGGYEQYF. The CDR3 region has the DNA TGTGCCATCAGACTAGCGGGGGGCTACGAGCAGTACTTC.

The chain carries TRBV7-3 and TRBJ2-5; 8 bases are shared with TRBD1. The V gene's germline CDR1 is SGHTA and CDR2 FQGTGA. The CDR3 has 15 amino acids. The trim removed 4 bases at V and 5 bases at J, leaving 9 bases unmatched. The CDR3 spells CASSSTGVGRETQYF. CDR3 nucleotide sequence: TGTGCCAGCAGCTCGACAGGGGTCGGTCGGGAGACCCAGTACTTC.

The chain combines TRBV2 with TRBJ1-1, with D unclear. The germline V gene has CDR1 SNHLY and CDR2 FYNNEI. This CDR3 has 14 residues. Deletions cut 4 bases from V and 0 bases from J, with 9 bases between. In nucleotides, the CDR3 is TGTGCCAGCAGTGGTGGAGGCATGAACACTGAAGCTTTCTTT. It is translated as CASSGGGMNTEAFF.

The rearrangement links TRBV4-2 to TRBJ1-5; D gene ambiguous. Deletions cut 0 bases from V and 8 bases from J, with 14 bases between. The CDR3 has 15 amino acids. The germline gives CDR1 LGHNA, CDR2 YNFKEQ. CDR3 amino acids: CASSQDTDFTKPQHF. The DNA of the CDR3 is TGTGCCAGCAGCCAAGATACGGACTTTACGAAGCCCCAGCATTTT.

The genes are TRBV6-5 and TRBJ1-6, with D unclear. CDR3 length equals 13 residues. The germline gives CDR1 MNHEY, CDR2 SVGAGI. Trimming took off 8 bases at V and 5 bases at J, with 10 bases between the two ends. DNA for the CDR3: TGTGCCAGCCTTGCGACACATAATTCACCCCTCCACTTT. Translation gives CASLATHNSPLHF.